These T cell receptor beta chains were read from a single sample in a study of regulatory T cells in long-lasting Graves disease. TCRdb independently ran MiXCR on the multiplex PCR reads; one entry per CDR3 protein. This sample has a few hundred thousand distinct CDR3 sequences, with about 15% found just once. These records were also assigned to another study, of T cells in Graves' hyperthyroidism and ophthalmopathy.

Sequenced material: peripheral blood mononuclear cells (PBMCs), taken at new diagnosis, from a patient treated with antithyroid drugs. The receptors originated from a woman aged 40 to 50 with Graves disease. CDR3s include the opening cysteine and the closing phenylalanine or tryptophan. Fields, in order: CDR3 protein, J gene, V gene, clone size. Clone size appears in some rows only: once, few, many, or a class for an expanded clone.

CDR3 protein: CASSATGGPTNEKLFF
J gene: TRBJ1-4
V gene: TRBV11-2
clone size: -

CDR3 protein: CASSTRGYKATNEKLFF
J gene: TRBJ1-4
V gene: TRBV18
clone size: few

CDR3 protein: CASSFGFGNTIYF
J gene: TRBJ1-3
V gene: TRBV12-3/TRBV12-4
clone size: many

CDR3 protein: CASSEGGDVDTQYF
J gene: TRBJ2-3
V gene: TRBV2
clone size: many

CDR3 protein: CASSVGGTLNTEAFF
J gene: TRBJ1-1
V gene: TRBV9
clone size: -

CDR3 protein: CASSPAGGGGPSYEQYF
J gene: TRBJ2-7
V gene: TRBV7-9
clone size: many

CDR3 protein: CASGLVLNSLAKNIQYF
J gene: TRBJ2-4
V gene: TRBV12-5
clone size: many

CDR3 protein: CASSVSGSNQPQHF
J gene: TRBJ1-5
V gene: TRBV9
clone size: few

CDR3 protein: CATSDFRDEQFF
J gene: TRBJ2-1
V gene: TRBV24-1
clone size: -

CDR3 protein: CASSQEASNEKLFF
J gene: TRBJ1-4
V gene: TRBV2
clone size: many

CDR3 protein: CASSLGASGIDSYNEQFF
J gene: TRBJ2-1
V gene: TRBV5-1
clone size: many

CDR3 protein: CSARPRGNEQFF
J gene: TRBJ2-1
V gene: TRBV20-1
clone size: few

CDR3 protein: CASGWGTGGYTEAFF
J gene: TRBJ1-1
V gene: TRBV12-5
clone size: many

CDR3 protein: CASSLVRGPYNEQFF
J gene: TRBJ2-1
V gene: TRBV3-1
clone size: many

CDR3 protein: CSAWTSGRSYNEQFF
J gene: TRBJ2-1
V gene: TRBV20-1
clone size: -